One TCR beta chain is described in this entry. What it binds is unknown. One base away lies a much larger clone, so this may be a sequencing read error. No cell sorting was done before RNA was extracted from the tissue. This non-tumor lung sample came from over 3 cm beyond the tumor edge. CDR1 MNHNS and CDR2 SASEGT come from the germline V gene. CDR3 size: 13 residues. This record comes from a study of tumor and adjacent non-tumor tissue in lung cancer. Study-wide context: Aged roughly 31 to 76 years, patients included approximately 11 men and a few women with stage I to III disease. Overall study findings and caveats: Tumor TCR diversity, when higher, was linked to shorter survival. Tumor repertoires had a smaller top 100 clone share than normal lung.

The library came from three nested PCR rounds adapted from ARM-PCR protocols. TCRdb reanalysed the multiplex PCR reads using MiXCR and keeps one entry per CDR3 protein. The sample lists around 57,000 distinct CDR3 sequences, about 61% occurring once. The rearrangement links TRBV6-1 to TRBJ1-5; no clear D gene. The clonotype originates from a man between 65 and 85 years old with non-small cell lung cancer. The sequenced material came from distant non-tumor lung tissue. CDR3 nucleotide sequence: TGTGCCAGCTGTGAAGAGGACGAGCAGCCCCAGCATTTT. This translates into CASCEEDEQPQHF.